These T cell receptor beta chains were read from a single sample in a study of technical replicates of blood from a handful of donors. The data were produced by immunoSEQ multiplex PCR, yet TCRdb's version contains in-frame clones alone and is incomplete. In the table there are some 66,000 clones, roughly 90% of which are singletons. The source material was PBMCs. The receptors originated from a human donor in good health. Some clones in this sample may be carry-over from other donors' samples. The CDR3 runs from the conserved cysteine through the conserved F or W. Each record gives: V gene, D gene, CDR3 length, J gene, clone size, CDR3 DNA, CDR3 protein. D genes are given only for firm matches. Clone size, where shown, is once, few, many, or a class for clones that have expanded.

TRBV5-1	TRBD2	15	TRBJ2-7	-	TGCGCCAGCAGGGGTTCTAGCGGGATTTCCTACGAGCAGTACTTC	CASRGSSGISYEQYF
TRBV7-9	TRBD2	13	TRBJ2-7	-	TGTGCCAGCAGCACGCGGGAGCATGACGAGCAGTACTTC	CASSTREHDEQYF
TRBV5-1	-	15	TRBJ2-2	-	TGCGCCACCAATCCAGGGGCGGTTAGTGCCGGGGAGCTGTTTTTT	CATNPGAVSAGELFF
TRBV7-2	-	17	TRBJ1-1	-	TGTGCCAGCAGCCCCCCCAGGGGAATCAGGCTTAACACTGAAGCTTTCTTT	CASSPPRGIRLNTEAFF
TRBV9	-	15	TRBJ1-1	-	TGTGCCAGCAGCGTAGACCCAGTTTGGAACACTGAAGCTTTCTTT	CASSVDPVWNTEAFF
TRBV7-9	TRBD2	14	TRBJ2-1	-	TGTGCCAGCAGCTTTCTAGCGGGGAACAATGAGCAGTTCTTC	CASSFLAGNNEQFF
TRBV7-2	-	14	TRBJ2-7	-	TGTGCCGCGCGATCTAGGTCTTCCTCCTACGAGCAGTACTTC	CAARSRSSSYEQYF
TRBV7-2	-	14	TRBJ2-3	-	TGTGCCAGCAGGTCCGACCTCGGGACAGATACGCAGTATTTT	CASRSDLGTDTQYF
TRBV4-1	TRBD1	14	TRBJ2-5	-	TGCGCCAGCAGCCTAGACAGGGGTTGGGAGACCCAGTACTTC	CASSLDRGWETQYF
TRBV4-3	TRBD2	16	TRBJ2-1	once	TGCGCCAGCAGCCAAGATTCGGGAGCGGGGTACAATGAGCAGTTCTTC	CASSQDSGAGYNEQFF
TRBV4-3	-	15	TRBJ1-6	-	TGCGCCAGCAGCCAAGATTCAGGGTATAATTCACCCCTCCACTTT	CASSQDSGYNSPLHF
TRBV4-3	-	14	TRBJ1-3	-	TGCGCCAGCAGCCAAGATTTAACTGGAAACACCATATATTTT	CASSQDLTGNTIYF
TRBV2	-	11	TRBJ2-1	-	TGTGCCAGCAGTGCTCAGAATGAGCAGTTCTTC	CASSAQNEQFF
TRBV7-2	TRBD2	17	TRBJ2-5	-	TGTGCCAGCAGCCCAACTCCTGGACTAGCGGCCAGTGGAACCCAGTACTTC	CASSPTPGLAASGTQYF
TRBV19	-	14	TRBJ2-3	-	TGTGCCAGTAGCCTCGGGGGAGGCACAGATACGCAGTATTTT	CASSLGGGTDTQYF
TRBV7-9	TRBD2	17	TRBJ2-7	-	TGTGCCAGCAGCCAAGGACTAGCGGGGGGGCCTCGCGGGGAGCAGTACTTC	CASSQGLAGGPRGEQYF
TRBV13	TRBD2	13	TRBJ2-3	-	TGTGCCAGCAGCAGCGGGAATGGAGATACGCAGTATTTT	CASSSGNGDTQYF
TRBV2	TRBD1	17	TRBJ2-2	-	TGTGCCAGCAGGGCCCATACCCCGGGACAGGGGGCCGGGGAGCTGTTTTTT	CASRAHTPGQGAGELFF
TRBV14	-	13	TRBJ1-3	-	TGTGCCAGCAGCCCGGACAGAAGAAACACCATATATTTT	CASSPDRRNTIYF
TRBV5-1	TRBD2	16	TRBJ2-1	-	TGCGCCAGCAGCTCCTTAGCGGGAGGAGCCTACAATGAGCAGTTCTTC	CASSSLAGGAYNEQFF
TRBV29-1	-	14	TRBJ1-1	-	TGCAGCGCCAAGACAGAACCTATGAACACTGAAGCTTTCTTT	CSAKTEPMNTEAFF
TRBV27	TRBD2	16	TRBJ2-7	-	TGTGCCAGCAGTTTAAGGTTCGGGGGGGCGGCCTACGAGCAGTACTTC	CASSLRFGGAAYEQYF
TRBV6-4	TRBD2	15	TRBJ2-7	-	TGTGCCAGCAGTGACGGAGCGGGAGTTACCTACGAGCAGTACTTC	CASSDGAGVTYEQYF
TRBV27	TRBD1	17	TRBJ2-7	-	TGTGCCAGCAGTTTATACCCCCCGGGGACAGGGTCCTCCGAGCAGTACTTC	CASSLYPPGTGSSEQYF
TRBV6-5	-	14	TRBJ2-7	-	TGTGCCAGCAGTTACAGGGCGGGTCCCCACGAGCAGTACTTC	CASSYRAGPHEQYF
TRBV5-4	TRBD1	14	TRBJ2-7	-	TGTGCCAGCAGCGTTGGACAGGGACTCTACGAGCAGTACTTC	CASSVGQGLYEQYF
TRBV4-3	-	14	TRBJ1-4	-	TGCGCCAGCAGCCAACAGAACAGGGTTGAAAAACTGTTTTTT	CASSQQNRVEKLFF
TRBV30	-	13	TRBJ1-2	-	TGTGCCTGGGCCCAGGGGCCTAACTATGGCTACACCTTC	CAWAQGPNYGYTF
TRBV11-3	TRBD1	18	TRBJ1-3	-	TGTGCCAGCAGCCTACCGCAGGACAGGGGCTTCTCTGGAAACACCATATATTTT	CASSLPQDRGFSGNTIYF
TRBV18	TRBD2	14	TRBJ2-5	-	TGTGCCAGCTCACGGGGACTAACGGGAGAGACCCAGTACTTC	CASSRGLTGETQYF
TRBV7-2	TRBD2	19	TRBJ2-5	-	TGTGCCAGCAGCCTTGAAGCTCTGCGGGGGGCCGCGGTACCAGAGACCCAGTACTTC	CASSLEALRGAAVPETQYF
TRBV5-4	TRBD1	14	TRBJ2-2	once	TGTGCCAGCAGCTTGGGACAGGGACCCGGGGAGCTGTTTTTT	CASSLGQGPGELFF
TRBV2	-	17	TRBJ2-7	-	TGTGCCAGCACTAGCCCCTCCGGGACTTATAGCTCCTACGAGCAGTACTTC	CASTSPSGTYSSYEQYF
TRBV10-3	TRBD2	16	TRBJ2-3	-	TGTGCCATCCTGAGCGGGAACGATGTCGGCACAGATACGCAGTATTTT	CAILSGNDVGTDTQYF
TRBV9	-	15	TRBJ1-1	-	TGTGCCAGCAGCGTAGAGGAGGGAGGGTACACTGAAGCTTTCTTT	CASSVEEGGYTEAFF
TRBV19	-	15	TRBJ1-5	-	TGTGCCAGTAGTGCGACAGAGTATAGCAATCAGCCCCAGCATTTT	CASSATEYSNQPQHF
TRBV2	TRBD1	18	TRBJ1-1	-	TGTGCCAGCAGAACCGGGACAGGGGGCATTGGGTCGAACACTGAAGCTTTCTTT	CASRTGTGGIGSNTEAFF
TRBV2	-	13	TRBJ2-7	-	TGTGCCAGCAGTGAAGCTGGTCGGCGGGAGCAGTACTTC	CASSEAGRREQYF
TRBV7-9	-	16	TRBJ2-2	-	TGTGCCAGCAGCTTAGCGGGTAGGGGGACCACCGGGGAGCTGTTTTTT	CASSLAGRGTTGELFF
TRBV28	TRBD1	16	TRBJ2-2	-	TGTGCCAGCAGTCGGCCGGGACAGGGGGTACCCGGGGAGCTGTTTTTT	CASSRPGQGVPGELFF
TRBV7-2	TRBD1	14	TRBJ1-2	-	TGTGCCAGCAGCCTAGACAGGGTTAACTATGGCTACACCTTC	CASSLDRVNYGYTF
TRBV9	-	14	TRBJ2-7	-	TGTGCCAGCAGCGTAGAGAGGGGGGGCTACGAGCAGTACTTC	CASSVERGGYEQYF
TRBV6-1	-	17	TRBJ1-4	-	TGTGCCAGCAGTGAAGCGGGGGCCAAGGGTTTGACTGAAAAACTGTTTTTT	CASSEAGAKGLTEKLFF
TRBV7-3	-	14	TRBJ2-7	-	TGTGCCAGCAGCCCTGGGACTGCTACCTACGAGCAGTACTTC	CASSPGTATYEQYF
TRBV9	TRBD2	18	TRBJ2-3	-	TGTGCCAGCAGCGTGGGTTCTAGCGGGAGGGGGAGCACAGATACGCAGTATTTT	CASSVGSSGRGSTDTQYF
TRBV5-1	TRBD1	15	TRBJ2-1	once	TGCGCCAGCAGCTTGCCTCCGGGACAGGGAGGTGAGCAGTTCTTC	CASSLPPGQGGEQFF
TRBV19	-	16	TRBJ2-3	-	TGTGCCAGTACCCCTATTATAGCGACAAGCACAGATACGCAGTATTTT	CASTPIIATSTDTQYF
TRBV5-6	-	13	TRBJ2-5	-	TGTGCCAGCAGCTTGGTTCAGAAAGAGACCCAGTACTTC	CASSLVQKETQYF
TRBV5-1	TRBD2	17	TRBJ2-5	-	TGCGCCAGCAGCTTGGGAATATCTGGGGGGGGACAAGAGACCCAGTACTTC	CASSLGISGGGQETQYF
TRBV5-1	-	14	TRBJ2-1	few	TGCGCCAGCAGTCGTTCGGGGGGCTTCGATGAGCAGTTCTTC	CASSRSGGFDEQFF
TRBV30	-	12	TRBJ2-7	-	TGTGCCTGGGGGGCCCCAAAGGGCGAGCAGTACTTC	CAWGAPKGEQYF
TRBV29-1	-	12	TRBJ2-1	few	TGCAGCGTCGTCGGGAGTAGTATTGAGCAGTTCTTC	CSVVGSSIEQFF
TRBV7-3	-	14	TRBJ2-7	-	TGTGCCAGCAGCTTATTCCCGAGCTCCTACGAGCAGTACTTC	CASSLFPSSYEQYF
TRBV10-3	TRBD2	14	TRBJ2-3	-	TGTGCCATCGCGGGAGGGCCGCGGGGAGATACGCAGTATTTT	CAIAGGPRGDTQYF
TRBV10-3	-	12	TRBJ2-5	few	TGTGCCATCAGTGAAGAGGGAGAGACCCAGTACTTC	CAISEEGETQYF
TRBV6-6	-	16	TRBJ2-5	-	TGTGCCAGCAGTTACTCCCGGCCCGAGGTAGGAGAGACCCAGTACTTC	CASSYSRPEVGETQYF
TRBV5-1	TRBD1	15	TRBJ1-2	-	TGCGCCAGCAGCCCTACATCAACAGGGGCCTATGGCTACACCTTC	CASSPTSTGAYGYTF